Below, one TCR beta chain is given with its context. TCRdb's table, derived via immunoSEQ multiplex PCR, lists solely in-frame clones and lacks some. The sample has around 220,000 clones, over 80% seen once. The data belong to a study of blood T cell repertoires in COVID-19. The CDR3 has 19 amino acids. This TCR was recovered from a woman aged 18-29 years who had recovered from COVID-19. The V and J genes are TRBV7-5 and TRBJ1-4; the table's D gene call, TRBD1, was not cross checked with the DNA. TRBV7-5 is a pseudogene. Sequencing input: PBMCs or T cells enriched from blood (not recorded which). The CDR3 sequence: CARSHHLRGQANTNEKLFF. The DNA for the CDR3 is TGTGCCAGAAGTCATCACCTCAGGGGACAGGCGAACACTAATGAAAAACTGTTTTTT.